This TCR beta chain was retrieved from a study of regulatory T cells in long-lasting Graves disease. According to the study, TCR beta libraries were built with iRepertoire HTBI primers and CDR3-region Arm-PCR. Original data processing: Identified across the samples were over 50 TRBV segments and approximately 14 TRBJ segments. TCRdb fed the multiplex PCR reads into MiXCR, producing one record per CDR3 protein. For this entry, the V and J calls and clone size follow TCRdb and not the study's own pipeline. Among hundreds of thousands of distinct CDR3 sequences listed, less than 25% were seen once. This clonotype was counted ten times or more. Trimming cost V 0 bases and J 4 bases; bases outside gene matches: 11. Germline assignment: CDR1 MNHEY and CDR2 SMNVEV (reference sequence). This CDR3 has 17 amino acids. The time point is: persistent/refractory GD, antithyroid drugs over 5 years with positive TRAb. The TCR library was made from RNA extracted from PBMCs.

The chain joins TRBV27 to TRBJ2-7, with 8 bases fitting TRBD1. The TCR was taken from a female donor with Graves disease. Source: peripheral blood mononuclear cells (PBMCs), taken when the disease was refractory, from a patient treated with antithyroid drugs. This chain's CDR3 is CASSLSSRTGRRYEQYF. The CDR3 nucleotides read TGTGCCAGCAGTTTATCTTCACGGACAGGGAGGCGGTACGAGCAGTACTTC.